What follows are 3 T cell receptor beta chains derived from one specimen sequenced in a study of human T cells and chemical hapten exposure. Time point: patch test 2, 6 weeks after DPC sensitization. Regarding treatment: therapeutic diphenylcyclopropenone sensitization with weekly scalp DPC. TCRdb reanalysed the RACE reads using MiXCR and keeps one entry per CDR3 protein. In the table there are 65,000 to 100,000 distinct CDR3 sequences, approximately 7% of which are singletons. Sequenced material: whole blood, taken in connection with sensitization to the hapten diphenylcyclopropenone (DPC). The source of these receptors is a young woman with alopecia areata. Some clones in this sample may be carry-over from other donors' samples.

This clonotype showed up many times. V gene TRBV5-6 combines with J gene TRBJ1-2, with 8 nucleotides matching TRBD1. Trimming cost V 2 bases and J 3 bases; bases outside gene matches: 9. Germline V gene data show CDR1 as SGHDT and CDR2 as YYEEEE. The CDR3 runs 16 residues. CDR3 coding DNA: TGTGCCAGCAGCTTTTTTGGGACAGGCCTTGACTATGGCTACACCTTC. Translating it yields CASSFFGTGLDYGYTF.

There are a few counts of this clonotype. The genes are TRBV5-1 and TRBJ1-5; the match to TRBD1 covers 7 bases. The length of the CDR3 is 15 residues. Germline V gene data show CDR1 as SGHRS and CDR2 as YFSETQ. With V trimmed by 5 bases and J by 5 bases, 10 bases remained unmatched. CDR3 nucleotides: TGCGCCAGCAGAGTCTCCGGGACAGATGATCAGCCCCAGCATTTT. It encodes CASRVSGTDDQPQHF.

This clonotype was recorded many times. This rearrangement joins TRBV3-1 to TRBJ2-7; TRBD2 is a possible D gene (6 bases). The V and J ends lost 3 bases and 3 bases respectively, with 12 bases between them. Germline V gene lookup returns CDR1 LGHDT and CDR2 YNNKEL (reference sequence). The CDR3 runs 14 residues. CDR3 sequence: CASSHSAEGYEQYF. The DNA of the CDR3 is TGTGCCAGCAGCCACTCGGCGGAGGGCTACGAGCAGTACTTC.